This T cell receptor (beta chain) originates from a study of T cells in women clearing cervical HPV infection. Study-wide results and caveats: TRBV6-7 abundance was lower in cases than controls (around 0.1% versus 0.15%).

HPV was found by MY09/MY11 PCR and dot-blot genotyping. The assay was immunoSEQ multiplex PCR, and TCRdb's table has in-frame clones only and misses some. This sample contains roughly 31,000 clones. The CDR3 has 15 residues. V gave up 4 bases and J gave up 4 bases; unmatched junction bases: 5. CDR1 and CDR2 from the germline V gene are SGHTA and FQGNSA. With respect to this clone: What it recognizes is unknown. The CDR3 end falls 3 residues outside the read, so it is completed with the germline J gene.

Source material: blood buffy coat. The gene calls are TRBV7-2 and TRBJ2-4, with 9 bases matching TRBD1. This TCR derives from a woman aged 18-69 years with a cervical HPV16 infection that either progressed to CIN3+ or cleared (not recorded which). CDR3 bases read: TGTGCCAGCAGCTCTTCGGGGACAGGGAAAAACATT. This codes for CASSSSGTGKNI. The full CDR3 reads CASSSSGTGKNIQYF. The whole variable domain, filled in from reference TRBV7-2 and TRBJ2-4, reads GAGVSQSPSNKVTEKGKDVELRCDPISGHTALYWYRQSLGQGLEFLIYFQGNSAPDKSGLPSDRFSAERTGGSVSTLTIQRTQQEDSAVYLCASSSSGTGKNIQYFGAGTRLSVL.